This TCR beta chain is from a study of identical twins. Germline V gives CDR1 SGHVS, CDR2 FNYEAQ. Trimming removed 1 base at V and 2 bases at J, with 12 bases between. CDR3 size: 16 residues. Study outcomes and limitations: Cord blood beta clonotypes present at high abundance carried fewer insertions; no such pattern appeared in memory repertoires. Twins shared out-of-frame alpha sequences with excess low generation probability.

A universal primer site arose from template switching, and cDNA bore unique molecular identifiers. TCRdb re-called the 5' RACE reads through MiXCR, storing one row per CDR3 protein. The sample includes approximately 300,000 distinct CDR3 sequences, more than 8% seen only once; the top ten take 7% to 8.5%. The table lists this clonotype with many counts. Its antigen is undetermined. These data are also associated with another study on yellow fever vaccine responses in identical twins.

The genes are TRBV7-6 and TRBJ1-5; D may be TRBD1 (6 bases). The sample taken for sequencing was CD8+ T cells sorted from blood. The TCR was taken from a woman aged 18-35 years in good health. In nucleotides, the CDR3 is TGTGCCAGCAGCTTAGGTCCAGGGGTGGGCAATCAGCCCCAGCATTTT. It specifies CASSLGPGVGNQPQHF.